This passage covers 21 T cell receptor beta chains from one sample sequenced in a study of cytomegalovirus exposure and HLA in healthy donors. This PCR relied on a set of 60 Vbeta primers and 13 Jbeta primers. Sequenced by immunoSEQ multiplex PCR; TCRdb stores in-frame clones only, minus some. The table includes 100,000 to 150,000 clones, 65% to 75% detected once. Sequencing input: PBMCs. The receptors were sampled from a man aged 40-49 years in good health and CMV-seropositive.

In the case of this clone: At one of its ends the junction is not consistent with the germline gene, which may arise from a read error. The V gene is TRBV10-3, the J gene TRBJ2-1, with a tentative D call TRBD1 (6 bases). Germline V gene lookup returns CDR1 ENHRY and CDR2 SYGVKD. The CDR3 length is 16 residues. CDR3 DNA sequence: TGTGCCATCAGCGAGTCAGCAGGGGCTAAAAACAATGAGCAGTTCTTC. Its translation is CAISESAGAKNNEQFF.

This chain links TRBV10-1 with TRBJ2-5; D unclear. The CDR3 is 17 residues long. V lost 6 bases to trimming and J lost 5 bases, with 25 bases between them. The germline V gene has CDR1 WNHNN and CDR2 SYGVQD (reference sequence). The CDR3 spells CASSPSSDWLDLETQYF. DNA for the CDR3: TGCGCCAGCAGCCCCTCTTCTGACTGGCTAGATCTCGAGACCCAGTACTTC.

The chain is built from TRBV28 and TRBJ1-5, with unresolved D. In germline, CDR1 is MDHEN, CDR2 SYDVKM. Deletions cut 7 bases from V and 0 bases from J, with 4 bases between. This CDR3 comprises 12 residues. The DNA for the CDR3 is TGTGCCAGCACCAGTAGCAATCAGCCCCAGCATTTT. This gives the protein CASTSSNQPQHF.

The J gene is TRBJ1-1, the V gene TRBV27; D is undetermined. The CDR3 covers 15 residues. V was clipped by 5 bases and J by 3 bases, with 16 bases between them. CDR1 and CDR2 from the germline V gene are MNHEY and SMNVEV (reference sequence). The CDR3 DNA is TGTGCCAGCAGTCCCCTTCCCGCGGCCTACACTGAAGCTTTCTTT. Its protein product is CASSPLPAAYTEAFF.

The chain couples TRBV7-3 to TRBJ2-1, with TRBD2 matching over 16 bases. Trimming took 3 bases from V and 1 from J; bases not matched to a gene: 3. From germline, CDR1 is SGHTA and CDR2 FQGTGA. CDR3 length: 18 residues. CDR3 bases: TGTGCCAGCAGCTTGGGACTAGCGGGAGGGCCTTCCTACAATGAGCAGTTCTTC. Translation: CASSLGLAGGPSYNEQFF. Filled out from reference TRBV7-3 and TRBJ2-1, the complete variable domain reads GAGVSQTPSNKVTEKGKYVELRCDPISGHTALYWYRQSLGQGPEFLIYFQGTGAADDSGLPNDRFFAVRPEGSVSTLKIQRTERGDSAVYLCASSLGLAGGPSYNEQFFGPGTRLTVL.

This clone was found once. This sequence joins TRBV13 and TRBJ2-5; perhaps TRBD2 as D (7 bases). The CDR3 consists of 16 residues. Germline V gives CDR1 PRHDT, CDR2 FYEKMQ (reference sequence). V was trimmed by 0 bases and J by 2 bases, leaving 13 bases between them. CDR3: CASSLGGGRTQETQYF. The CDR3 DNA follows: TGTGCCAGCAGCTTAGGCGGGGGGCGGACTCAAGAGACCCAGTACTTC.

This clone has only a few counts. The genes are TRBV11-2 and TRBJ2-7; D remains ambiguous. The V and J ends lost 1 base and 4 bases respectively, with 5 bases between them. Per germline, CDR1 SGHAT and CDR2 FQNNGV. The CDR3 is 12 amino acids. DNA of the CDR3: TGTGCCAGCAGCTTAGGTAGTTACGAGCAGTACTTC. Its translation: CASSLGSYEQYF.

The chain uses TRBV18 and TRBJ1-2, with D possibly being TRBD1 (5 bases). The CDR3 consists of 14 residues. Germline V gene data show CDR1 as KGHSH and CDR2 as LQKENI. The V end lost 0 bases, the J end lost 4 bases, and 9 bases lay between the germline ends. CDR3 bases: TGTGCCAGCTCACCACCAGACAGCCTCTATGGCTACACCTTC. It codes for CASSPPDSLYGYTF.

As regards this clone: One end of the junction varies from germline; a read error may be responsible. The chain has TRBV20-1 and TRBJ2-3; TRBD1 matches at 11 bases. The germline CDR1 and CDR2 sequences are DFQATT and SNEGSKA (reference sequence). The CDR3 consists of 11 residues. CDR3 nucleotide sequence: TGCAGTGCTAGGGCCGGGACAGGGGGGGCTTTT. It translates to CSARAGTGGAF.

This rearrangement joins TRBV7-8 to TRBJ2-3; TRBD1 is a possible D gene (5 bases). Germline V gene lookup returns CDR1 SGHVS and CDR2 FQNEAQ. The length of the CDR3 is 13 residues. V was pared by 1 base and J by 4 bases, with 6 bases between. The CDR3: CASSLVGPDTQYF. In nucleotides, the CDR3 is TGTGCCAGCAGCTTAGTGGGGCCAGATACGCAGTATTTT.

This sequence joins TRBV2 and TRBJ1-2; perhaps TRBD1 as D (6 bases). Looked up from germline, CDR1 is SNHLY and CDR2 is FYNNEI. V lost 3 bases to trimming and J lost 8 bases, with 13 bases between them. The CDR3 contains 13 residues. CDR3 DNA sequence: TGTGCCAGCAGTGATGGACAGACGGTCGGCTACACCTTC. Translation gives CASSDGQTVGYTF.

This clone was observed a single time. The V call is TRBV9, the J call TRBJ2-1, with 7 bases aligning to TRBD1. The CDR3 length is 15 residues. Trimming cost V 3 bases and J 7 bases; bases outside gene matches: 10. Germline V gives CDR1 SGDLS, CDR2 YYNGEE. For the CDR3, the DNA is TGTGCCAGCAGCGAGACAGGGCCAGGGTTGAATGAGCAGTTCTTC. It yields the protein CASSETGPGLNEQFF.

In the case of this clone: Other DNA sequences within the sample encode an identical CDR3. The genes are TRBV5-1 and TRBJ2-5; maybe TRBD2 (5 bases). Germline CDR1 and CDR2: SGHRS and YFSETQ. The CDR3 is 15 amino acids. With 0 bases removed from V and 1 base from J, the gap between germline ends came to 10 bases. CDR3: CASSLASSGQETQYF. The DNA for the CDR3 is TGCGCCAGCAGCTTGGCCTCGAGCGGCCAAGAGACCCAGTACTTC.

The sample holds a few counts of this clone. The chain has TRBV11-2 and TRBJ2-1, with D maybe TRBD1 (6 bases). The CDR3 length is 16 residues. The germline gives CDR1 SGHAT, CDR2 FQNNGV. Trimming pared 0 bases from V and 8 bases from J, leaving 17 bases between. CDR3 loop: CASSLEGGFPLDEQFF. In nucleotides, the CDR3 is TGTGCCAGCAGCTTAGAAGGGGGTTTCCCCTTAGATGAGCAGTTCTTC.

This clone was seen a few times. This chain links TRBV29-1 with TRBJ2-3; D might be TRBD2 (5 bases). Looked up from germline, CDR1 is SQVTM and CDR2 is ANQGSEA. Trimming took 8 bases from V and 6 from J, leaving 18 bases between them. This CDR3 has 13 residues. CDR3 nucleotides: TGCAGCTACGGGATCCCCAGCGCGGATACGCAGTATTTT. It codes for CSYGIPSADTQYF.

The chain is built from TRBV2 and TRBJ1-1; D remains ambiguous. The V and J ends lost 8 bases and 1 base respectively, with 11 bases between them. This CDR3 is 13 amino acids long. Germline-derived CDR1 and CDR2 are SNHLY and FYNNEI. CDR3 sequence reads: CASLPRGNTEAFF. CDR3 DNA sequence: TGTGCCAGCCTACCCCGGGGGAACACTGAAGCTTTCTTT.

The rearrangement joins TRBV12-5 to TRBJ2-7, with TRBD2 identical over 7 bases. The CDR3 is 16 amino acids. The ends lost 2 bases at V and 3 bases at J; junction bases unmatched: 10. From germline, CDR1 is LGHNT and CDR2 FRNRAP. The CDR3 DNA reads TGTGCTAGTGGTTTGCCCTTGGAGGCTAGCGGCTACGAGCAGTACTTC. Its translation: CASGLPLEASGYEQYF.

This chain connects TRBV7-6 to TRBJ1-3; D ambiguous. V dropped 1 base and J dropped 4 bases, with 11 bases sitting between them. Germline lookup yields CDR1 SGHVS and CDR2 FNYEAQ. CDR3 length equals 15 residues. CDR3 bases: TGTGCCAGCAGCTTAGAGTTGCAGGTCGGAAACACCATATATTTT. It yields the protein CASSLELQVGNTIYF.

The chain has TRBV5-1 and TRBJ2-5; 10 bases line up with TRBD1. Trimming at V came to 3 bases and at J to 3 bases, leaving 5 bases not matched to a gene. There are 15 residues in the CDR3. Germline V lookup: CDR1 SGHRS, CDR2 YFSETQ. The CDR3 region is CASSSTGGWEETQYF. In DNA form, the CDR3 reads TGCGCCAGCAGCTCGACAGGGGGCTGGGAAGAGACCCAGTACTTC.

This chain joins TRBV2 and TRBJ2-3; 11 bases are shared with TRBD2. Germline CDR1 SNHLY, CDR2 FYNNEI. CDR3 length equals 15 residues. V gave up 6 bases and J gave up 3 bases; unmatched junction bases: 5. For the CDR3, the DNA is TGTGCCAGCAGACCTACTAGCGGGAGAACAGATACGCAGTATTTT. Translation: CASRPTSGRTDTQYF.

The chain joins TRBV7-2 to TRBJ1-5; no definite D call. This CDR3 is built from 15 residues. Germline lookup yields CDR1 SGHTA and CDR2 FQGNSA. V shed 1 base and J shed 3 bases, with 10 bases lying between them. CDR3 bases: TGTGCCAGCAGCTTAGTGGTCAGTCTCAATCAGCCCCAGCATTTT. It is translated as CASSLVVSLNQPQHF.